This entry lists 31 T cell receptor beta chains sequenced from one sample in a study of cytomegalovirus exposure and HLA in healthy donors. PCR involved 60 Vbeta and 13 Jbeta primers. Using immunoSEQ multiplex PCR, the repertoire was profiled, and TCRdb retains in-frame clones only, with some absent. The table has about 150,000 clones, 73% seen once. The sequenced material came from PBMCs. These receptors all stem from a woman in her late teens or twenties in good health and CMV-seronegative.

Points on this clone: Here the CDR3 omits its conserved ending phenylalanine or tryptophan, so a read error is the likely source. This chain joins TRBV6-1 and TRBJ2-7, with D perhaps matching TRBD2 (6 bases). This CDR3 has 14 amino acids. The germline CDR1 and CDR2 sequences are MNHNS and SASEGT. V lost 5 bases and J 4 bases, leaving 15 bases between the germline ends. The CDR3 loop is CASSLSGGNYEQYS. As DNA, the CDR3 is TGTGCCAGCAGTCTCTCAGGAGGGAATTACGAGCAGTACTCC.

The chain joins TRBV2 to TRBJ2-7; no firm D call. Germline CDR1 and CDR2: SNHLY and FYNNEI. V was trimmed by 7 bases and J by 4 bases, leaving 14 bases between them. The CDR3 contains 13 residues. The CDR3 coding sequence is TGTGCCAGCAATTCCCTGGGCCGATACGAGCAGTACGTC. Translated, it gives CASNSLGRYEQYV.

The chain couples TRBV7-9 to TRBJ1-1, with D possibly TRBD1 on 6 matching bases. V lost 5 bases and J 1 base, leaving 17 bases between the germline ends. Germline-derived CDR1 and CDR2 are SEHNR and FQNEAQ (reference sequence). CDR3 length equals 16 residues. The CDR3 nucleotides are TGTGCCAGCAGCCCCCACAGGGACCCCTCGAACACTGAAGCTTTCTTT. This codes for CASSPHRDPSNTEAFF.

The V call is TRBV9, the J call TRBJ2-2; D ambiguous. V was pared by 3 bases and J by 5 bases, with 11 bases between. This CDR3 has 14 residues. Germline CDR1 SGDLS, CDR2 YYNGEE. In DNA form, the CDR3 reads TGTGCCAGCAGCGGAACCTTCGGGACCGGGGAGCTGTTTTTT. It translates to CASSGTFGTGELFF.

The J gene is TRBJ1-2, the V gene TRBV7-6, with 7 nucleotides matching TRBD1. This CDR3 comprises 15 residues. V trimming: 2 bases; J trimming: 0 bases; junction bases outside the gene matches: 3. Germline V gene lookup returns CDR1 SGHVS and CDR2 FNYEAQ. In nucleotides, the CDR3 is TGTGCCAGCAGCTTACGACAGGGAGCTAACTATGGCTACACCTTC. It translates to CASSLRQGANYGYTF.

J is TRBJ2-3 and V is TRBV4-3, with D perhaps matching TRBD2 (5 bases). From germline, CDR1 is LGHNA and CDR2 YSLEER. The CDR3 has 15 residues. V was trimmed by 0 bases and J by 6 bases, leaving 13 bases between them. The CDR3 DNA sequence: TGCGCCAGCAGCCAAGATTGGACTTTCGCGGATACGCAGTATTTT. It is translated as CASSQDWTFADTQYF.

The chain links TRBV19 to TRBJ2-7; 7 bases fit TRBD2. Germline V gives CDR1 LNHDA, CDR2 SQIVND (reference sequence). V was pared by 5 bases and J by 5 bases, with 9 bases of the junction left unmatched. The CDR3 totals 14 residues. The CDR3 region is CASSPGPGGDEQYF. The CDR3 nucleotides are TGTGCCAGTAGTCCGGGACCGGGGGGAGACGAGCAGTACTTC.

The count of this clone is one. The gene calls are TRBV7-3 and TRBJ2-5; 8 bases match TRBD2. Unmatched junction bases numbered 11, after V lost 8 bases and J lost 6 bases. The CDR3 sequence is 14 residues long. Per germline, CDR1 SGHTA and CDR2 FQGTGA. As DNA, the CDR3 is TGTGCCAGCGGGCCGGGGGGGGCCGGAAAGACCCAGTACTTC. Amino acids: CASGPGGAGKTQYF. The entire variable domain, with the rest obtained from reference TRBV7-3 and TRBJ2-5, is as follows: GAGVSQTPSNKVTEKGKYVELRCDPISGHTALYWYRQSLGQGPEFLIYFQGTGAADDSGLPNDRFFAVRPEGSVSTLKIQRTERGDSAVYLCASGPGGAGKTQYFGPGTRLLVL.

This sequence joins TRBV5-1 and TRBJ1-2; weak D call: TRBD1 (6 bases). The V gene's germline CDR1 is SGHRS and CDR2 YFSETQ. V lost 4 bases and J 1 base, leaving 11 bases between the germline ends. The CDR3 spans 14 residues. The CDR3: CASSPGDGNYGYTF. CDR3 coding DNA: TGCGCCAGCAGCCCAGGGGATGGTAACTATGGCTACACCTTC.

The chain joins TRBV4-1 to TRBJ1-1; 7 bases are a match to TRBD1. This CDR3 spans 14 amino acids. V was clipped by 3 bases and J by 1 base; unmatched bases: 2. CDR1 and CDR2 from the germline V gene are MGHRA and YSYEKL. The CDR3 region is CASSQRTGNTEAFF. The CDR3 region has the DNA TGCGCCAGCAGCCAGAGGACAGGGAACACTGAAGCTTTCTTT.

Points on this clone: Lacking the conserved final phenylalanine or tryptophan, this CDR3 likely reflects a read error. The chain joins TRBV9 to TRBJ1-1, with 9 bases lining up with TRBD1. CDR1 and CDR2 (germline): SGDLS, YYNGEE. This CDR3 has 15 residues. Trimming at V came to 3 bases and at J to 6 bases, leaving 9 bases not matched to a gene. The CDR3: CASSASGTGRAEAFL. For the CDR3, the DNA is TGTGCCAGCAGCGCGTCCGGGACAGGGAGGGCTGAAGCTTTCCTT.

The rearrangement joins TRBV6-5 to TRBJ1-4, with 9 positions matching TRBD1. Trimming removed 5 bases from V and 8 bases from J; junction bases left unmatched: 6. The V gene's germline CDR1 is MNHEY and CDR2 SVGAGI. The CDR3 is 14 residues long. DNA of the CDR3: TGTGCCAGCAGTGGGACAGGGAGGAGGGAAAAACTGTTTTTT. Translating gives CASSGTGRREKLFF.

The chain joins TRBV4-3 to TRBJ2-1; TRBD2 agrees at 9 bases. Trimming cost V 3 bases and J 4 bases; bases outside gene matches: 7. This CDR3 is 16 amino acids long. CDR1 LGHNA and CDR2 YSLEER come from the germline V gene. In DNA form, the CDR3 reads TGCGCCAGCAGCCACTCTAGCGGGAACGCGTACAATGAGCAGTTCTTC. Amino acids: CASSHSSGNAYNEQFF.

J is TRBJ1-1 and V is TRBV6-5, with 8 bases lining up with TRBD1. The CDR3 totals 14 residues. V lost 7 bases and J lost 5; bases outside the gene matches: 9. Germline V gene lookup returns CDR1 MNHEY and CDR2 SVGAGI. CDR3 in DNA: TGTGCCAGCACTCCCCAGGGGGCTGAGACTGAAGCTTTCTTT. As protein: CASTPQGAETEAFF.

This chain joins TRBV19 and TRBJ2-3; 8 positions agree with TRBD2. CDR1 is LNHDA, CDR2 SQIVND, per germline (reference sequence). V was clipped by 6 bases and J by 9 bases; unmatched bases: 17. The CDR3 covers 16 residues. CDR3 coding DNA: TGTGCCAGTAGGTCGGGGGGGGGCCCCCAGGGAGAGACGCAGTATTTT. Amino acid sequence: CASRSGGGPQGETQYF. The variable domain in full, with the rest retrieved from reference TRBV19 and TRBJ2-3, is DGGITQSPKYLFRKEGQNVTLSCEQNLNHDAMYWYRQDPGQGLRLIYYSQIVNDFQKGDIAEGYSVSREKKESFPLTVTSAQKNPTAFYLCASRSGGGPQGETQYFGPGTRLTVL.

The chain couples TRBV5-1 to TRBJ2-7; D is perhaps TRBD1 (5 bases). The CDR3 covers 13 residues. The germline V and J ends were trimmed by 5 bases and 2 bases, with 11 bases remaining between them. Germline V lookup: CDR1 SGHRS, CDR2 YFSETQ. CDR3 protein: CASSHDSTYEQYF. The CDR3, as DNA: TGCGCCAGCAGTCACGACAGTACCTACGAGCAGTACTTC.

The J gene is TRBJ1-1, the V gene TRBV11-2; D perhaps matches TRBD1 (5 bases). Germline assignment: CDR1 SGHAT and CDR2 FQNNGV. There are 12 residues in the CDR3. The V and J ends lost 0 bases and 11 bases respectively, with 10 bases between them. CDR3 residues: CASSLDYRWAFF. The CDR3 nucleotides are TGTGCCAGCAGCTTAGATTACAGGTGGGCTTTCTTT.

The chain is built from TRBV7-2 and TRBJ2-1; 7 nucleotides line up with TRBD2. Germline V gene sequence: CDR1 SGHTA, CDR2 FQGNSA. V lost 3 bases to trimming and J lost 5 bases; unmatched junction nucleotides: 7. The CDR3 has 15 residues. DNA for the CDR3: TGTGCCAGCAGCTTTATTTTTGGGACTAACAATGAGCAGTTCTTC. It specifies CASSFIFGTNNEQFF. The full variable domain, its missing parts supplied by reference TRBV7-2 and TRBJ2-1, is GAGVSQSPSNKVTEKGKDVELRCDPISGHTALYWYRQSLGQGLEFLIYFQGNSAPDKSGLPSDRFSAERTGGSVSTLTIQRTQQEDSAVYLCASSFIFGTNNEQFFGPGTRLTVL.

The gene calls are TRBV6-6 and TRBJ1-5; tentative D call: TRBD1 (6 bases). V was pared by 2 bases and J by 6 bases, with 11 bases between. This CDR3 region has 14 residues. Germline V CDR1 and CDR2: MNHNY, SVGAGI (reference sequence). DNA of the CDR3: TGTGCCAGCAGTTACCGGGGGGGGCCTCAGCCCCAGCATTTT. This encodes CASSYRGGPQPQHF.

The sample holds a few counts of this clone. The chain recombines TRBV5-1 with TRBJ1-1, with D possibly being TRBD1 (6 bases). V was clipped by 0 bases and J by 1 base, with 10 bases between them. CDR1 is SGHRS and CDR2 is YFSETQ in the germline V gene. The CDR3 covers 15 residues. The CDR3 reads CASSLDVRGNTEAFF. CDR3 nucleotide sequence: TGCGCCAGCAGCTTGGACGTCAGGGGGAACACTGAAGCTTTCTTT.

As concerns this clone: One junction end does not reproduce the germline sequence, and a read error may be involved. The chain combines TRBV5-1 with TRBJ2-7; perhaps TRBD1 as D (6 bases). CDR3 length: 11 residues. Germline-derived CDR1 and CDR2 are SGHRS and YFSETQ. The CDR3 nucleotides read TGCGCCAGCAGCTTACAGGGCGAGCGGTACTTC. It is translated as CASSLQGERYF.

V is TRBV29-1 and J is TRBJ2-5, with TRBD2 as a possible D gene (6 bases). The V gene's germline CDR1 is SQVTM and CDR2 ANQGSEA. Trimming took 4 bases from V and 4 from J, leaving 13 bases between them. The CDR3 loop spans 13 amino acids. Written as DNA, the CDR3 is TGCAGCGTTGGGGAGGTGGGAGGAGAGACCCAGTACTTC. Translated, it gives CSVGEVGGETQYF. Full variable domain (outside the CDR3, taken from reference TRBV29-1 and TRBJ2-5): SAVISQKPSRDICQRGTSLTIQCQVDSQVTMMFWYRQQPGQSLTLIATANQGSEATYESGFVIDKFPISRPNLTFSTLTVSNMSPEDSSIYLCSVGEVGGETQYFGPGTRLLVL.

The V call is TRBV18, the J call TRBJ2-4, with TRBD1 matching over 9 bases. The CDR3 totals 16 residues. The germline gives CDR1 KGHSH, CDR2 LQKENI. Unmatched junction bases numbered 7, after V lost 1 base and J lost 6 bases. The CDR3 protein is CASSPLGDRGRNIQYF. CDR3 sequence (DNA): TGTGCCAGCTCACCACTCGGTGACAGGGGGAGAAACATTCAGTACTTC.

The chain couples TRBV7-6 to TRBJ2-2, with a weak D call TRBD1 (5 bases). Germline V gives CDR1 SGHVS, CDR2 FNYEAQ. This CDR3 is built from 17 residues. V lost 3 bases to trimming and J lost 1 base, with 15 bases between them. The CDR3 DNA follows: TGTGCCAGCAGCTTTGGACATTTAAAAAGGAACACCGGGGAGCTGTTTTTT. This sequence encodes CASSFGHLKRNTGELFF.

This sequence joins TRBV13 and TRBJ2-2; D unresolved. Trimming shortened V by 2 bases and J by 2 bases, and 18 bases separated the two germline ends. This CDR3 has 18 residues. Germline V gives CDR1 PRHDT, CDR2 FYEKMQ (reference sequence). The CDR3 DNA sequence: TGTGCCAGCAGCTTAAAATCAGGCCGGTCCGGCAACACCGGGGAGCTGTTTTTT. Translated, it gives CASSLKSGRSGNTGELFF. Looking up the rest from reference TRBV13 and TRBJ2-2 gives the full variable domain: AAGVIQSPRHLIKEKRETATLKCYPIPRHDTVYWYQQGPGQDPQFLISFYEKMQSDKGSIPDRFSAQQFSDYHSELNMSSLELGDSALYFCASSLKSGRSGNTGELFFGEGSRLTVL.

The genes are TRBV9 and TRBJ1-2; 9 positions agree with TRBD1. CDR1 is SGDLS and CDR2 is YYNGEE in the germline V gene. Germline trimming cut 4 bases from V and 1 base from J; bases unmatched to any gene: 2. This CDR3 contains 14 residues. DNA of the CDR3: TGTGCCAGCAGCCGGACAGGGGATAACTATGGCTACACCTTC. Amino acids: CASSRTGDNYGYTF.

This clone was picked up a small number of times. The CDR3, as DNA: TGCGCCAGCAGCCAAGTGGGAGGGAGTGAGCAGTTCTTC. It specifies CASSQVGGSEQFF. The chain joins TRBV4-1 to TRBJ2-1; TRBD2 matches 7 bases. There are 13 residues in the CDR3. Germline V gene lookup returns CDR1 MGHRA and CDR2 YSYEKL. Trimming at V came to 1 base and at J to 9 bases, leaving 3 bases not matched to a gene.

The rearrangement uses TRBV7-6 and TRBJ2-5; a weak D match, TRBD2 (5 bases). There are 13 residues in the CDR3. The germline V gene has CDR1 SGHVS and CDR2 FNYEAQ. With 5 bases removed from V and 2 bases from J, the gap between germline ends came to 9 bases. This chain's CDR3 is CASSLGEQETQYF. DNA for the CDR3: TGTGCCAGCAGCCTCGGGGAACAAGAGACCCAGTACTTC.

This clone was recorded many times. The chain links TRBV7-9 to TRBJ2-7; the D gene is possibly TRBD1 (6 bases). V was trimmed by 8 bases and J by 2 bases, leaving 10 bases between them. The length of the CDR3 is 12 residues. Germline loops: CDR1 SEHNR, CDR2 FQNEAQ (reference sequence). Here the CDR3 reads CASGQSTYEQYF. The CDR3 DNA is TGTGCCAGCGGACAGTCTACCTACGAGCAGTACTTC. The whole variable domain, remainder taken from reference TRBV7-9 and TRBJ2-7, is DTGVSQNPRHKITKRGQNVTFRCDPISEHNRLYWYRQTLGQGPEFLTYFQNEAQLEKSRLLSDRFSAERPKGSFSTLEIQRTEQGDSAMYLCASGQSTYEQYFGPGTRLTVT.

This clone is a singleton in its sample. This sequence joins TRBV7-2 and TRBJ2-5, with 12 bases fitting TRBD1. With V trimmed by 4 bases and J by 11 bases, 11 bases remained unmatched. The CDR3 consists of 15 residues. Germline V gene lookup returns CDR1 SGHTA and CDR2 FQGNSA. In DNA, the CDR3 is TGTGCCAGCAGCTCTTCCGGGACAGGGGGCTTAAAGCAGTACTTC. Amino acid sequence: CASSSSGTGGLKQYF.

The chain recombines TRBV13 with TRBJ2-1, with 8 bases that match TRBD2. J was trimmed by 7 bases and V by 2 bases; bases with no gene match: 7. Looked up from germline, CDR1 is PRHDT and CDR2 is FYEKMQ (reference sequence). CDR3 size: 15 residues. CDR3 DNA sequence: TGTGCCAGCAGCTTAAGGGGACTAGTGTCGAATGAGCAGTTCTTC. Amino acids: CASSLRGLVSNEQFF.